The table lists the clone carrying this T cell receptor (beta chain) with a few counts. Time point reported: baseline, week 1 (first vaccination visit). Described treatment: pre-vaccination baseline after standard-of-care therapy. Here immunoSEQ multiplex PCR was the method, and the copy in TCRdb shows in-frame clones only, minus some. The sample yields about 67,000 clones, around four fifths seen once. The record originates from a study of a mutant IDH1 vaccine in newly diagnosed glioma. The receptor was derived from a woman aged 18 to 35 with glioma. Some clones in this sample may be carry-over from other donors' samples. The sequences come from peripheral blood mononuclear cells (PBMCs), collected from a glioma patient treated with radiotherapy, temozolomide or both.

CDR3 sequence (DNA): TGTGCCAGCACCCCCGTTTGGCCTTCACCCCTCCACTTT. Amino acids: CASTPVWPSPLHF. The chain is built from TRBV27 and TRBJ1-6; D is undetermined. Germline V lookup: CDR1 MNHEY, CDR2 SMNVEV (reference sequence). Trimming took 7 bases from V and 9 from J, leaving 13 bases between them. The CDR3 spans 13 residues.